This is a list of T cell receptor beta chains from one sample in a study of blood T cell repertoires in COVID-19. Assay: immunoSEQ multiplex PCR; the TCRdb copy retains only in-frame clones and omits some. Among 150,000 to 200,000 clones listed, less than 90% were seen once. The source material was peripheral blood. The receptor set was obtained from a woman in her 70s with COVID-19, enrolled during active disease. CDR3s include the opening cysteine and the closing phenylalanine or tryptophan. A D gene is named only where the DNA matches it firmly. Only some rows state a clone size, as once, few, many or a class for expanded clones.

J gene: TRBJ2-2; D gene: NA; V gene: TRBV19; clone size: NA; CDR3 length: 15; CDR3 DNA: TGTGCCAGTAGTACCCAACAGGGTTCCACCGGGGAGCTGTTTTTT; CDR3 protein: CASSTQQGSTGELFF
J gene: TRBJ2-7; D gene: TRBD2; V gene: TRBV28; clone size: NA; CDR3 length: 16; CDR3 DNA: TGTGCCAGCAGTTTACCCGGACTAGCGGTCTCCTACGAGCAGTACTTC; CDR3 protein: CASSLPGLAVSYEQYF
J gene: TRBJ2-5; D gene: TRBD2; V gene: TRBV30; clone size: few; CDR3 length: 14; CDR3 DNA: TGTGCCTGGAGAGCAGCGGGGGGTAAAGAGACCCAGTACTTC; CDR3 protein: CAWRAAGGKETQYF
J gene: TRBJ1-3; D gene: TRBD1; V gene: TRBV11-2; clone size: once; CDR3 length: 16; CDR3 DNA: TGTGCCAGCAGCACAGGGGAACGGCTAGGTGGAAACACCATATATTTT; CDR3 protein: CASSTGERLGGNTIYF
J gene: TRBJ2-5; D gene: TRBD1; V gene: TRBV5-4; clone size: NA; CDR3 length: 14; CDR3 DNA: TGTGCCAGCAGCTCCCCGACAGGGGAAGAGACCCAGTACTTC; CDR3 protein: CASSSPTGEETQYF
J gene: TRBJ2-2; D gene: TRBD2; V gene: TRBV15; clone size: NA; CDR3 length: 16; CDR3 DNA: TGTGCCACCAGCAGAGATCGGGCTAGCGGGACCGGGGAGCTGTTTTTT; CDR3 protein: CATSRDRASGTGELFF
J gene: TRBJ1-5; D gene: NA; V gene: TRBV5-6; clone size: NA; CDR3 length: 16; CDR3 DNA: TGTGCCAGCAGCTCTACGCGGGACCCTGGCAATCAGCCCCAGCATTTT; CDR3 protein: CASSSTRDPGNQPQHF
J gene: TRBJ1-5; D gene: NA; V gene: TRBV10-2; clone size: NA; CDR3 length: 13; CDR3 DNA: TGCGCCAGCAGTGGGACAGCAAATCAGCCCCAGCATTTT; CDR3 protein: CASSGTANQPQHF
J gene: TRBJ2-1; D gene: NA; V gene: TRBV6-2/TRBV6-3; clone size: NA; CDR3 length: 15; CDR3 DNA: TGTGCCAGCAGTAGGGGGTATGCGGGCCTCAATGAGCAGTTCTTC; CDR3 protein: CASSRGYAGLNEQFF
J gene: TRBJ1-4; D gene: NA; V gene: TRBV2; clone size: NA; CDR3 length: 14; CDR3 DNA: TGTGCCAGCAGAATACAGGGTTCGAGCGAAAAACTGTTTTTT; CDR3 protein: CASRIQGSSEKLFF
J gene: TRBJ1-2; D gene: TRBD1; V gene: TRBV29-1; clone size: once; CDR3 length: 11; CDR3 DNA: TGCAGCGTGGACAGGGCCTATGGCTACACCTTC; CDR3 protein: CSVDRAYGYTF
J gene: TRBJ2-5; D gene: NA; V gene: TRBV5-6; clone size: NA; CDR3 length: 13; CDR3 DNA: TGTGCCAGCAGCCTGGGACTGCAAGAGACCCAGTACTTC; CDR3 protein: CASSLGLQETQYF
J gene: TRBJ2-2; D gene: NA; V gene: TRBV18; clone size: NA; CDR3 length: 16; CDR3 DNA: TGTGCCAGCTCACCACCGATTCGCGGAGACACCGGGGAGCTGTTTTTT; CDR3 protein: CASSPPIRGDTGELFF
J gene: TRBJ1-5; D gene: NA; V gene: TRBV2; clone size: NA; CDR3 length: 13; CDR3 DNA: TGTGCCAGCTCAGGAAGGAGGACTCAGCCCCAGCATTTT; CDR3 protein: CASSGRRTQPQHF
J gene: TRBJ1-6; D gene: NA; V gene: TRBV30; clone size: NA; CDR3 length: 15; CDR3 DNA: TGTGCCTGGAGTGCAACCGGGACATTCAATTCACCCCTCCACTTT; CDR3 protein: CAWSATGTFNSPLHF
J gene: TRBJ1-2; D gene: TRBD1; V gene: TRBV7-6; clone size: NA; CDR3 length: 14; CDR3 DNA: TGTGCCAGCAGCTATATGACAGGGTCCAATGGCTACACCTTC; CDR3 protein: CASSYMTGSNGYTF
J gene: TRBJ2-3; D gene: NA; V gene: TRBV2; clone size: NA; CDR3 length: 11; CDR3 DNA: TGTGCCAGCAGCCTAGCAGATACGCAGTATTTT; CDR3 protein: CASSLADTQYF